This TCR beta chain came from a study of blood T cell repertoires in COVID-19. TCRdb's copy holds only in-frame clones and misses some; the assay was immunoSEQ multiplex PCR. The data hold 250,000 or so clones, with about 87% observed a single time. Germline loops: CDR1 SGDLS, CDR2 YYNGEE. The CDR3 sequence is 15 residues long. Trimming shortened V by 0 bases and J by 4 bases, and 13 bases separated the two germline ends. V usage is TRBV9 and J usage is TRBJ1-1; D uncertain. Input material: PBMCs or T cells enriched from blood (not recorded which). The sequence derives from a middle-aged man who had been exposed to COVID-19. CDR3 sequence: CASSVDTNPATEAFF. CDR3 in DNA: TGTGCCAGCAGCGTAGACACTAACCCGGCCACTGAAGCTTTCTTT.